This T cell receptor (beta chain) stems from a study of blood T cell repertoires in COVID-19. Study background: The samples span acute and convalescent COVID-19 from the United States, Italy and Spain. Sample material is recorded as cDNA or gDNA derived from T cells, B-cell-depleted T cells, or PBMCs.

From germline, CDR1 is SGHRS and CDR2 YFSETQ. J lost 9 bases, V lost 5 bases, and 12 bases had no gene match. The CDR3 is 14 residues long. Assay: immunoSEQ multiplex PCR; the TCRdb copy retains only in-frame clones and omits some. The data hold 150,000 to 190,000 clones, with 75% to 90% observed a single time. The gene calls are TRBV5-1 and TRBJ1-1, with 8 bases matching TRBD1. The source of this sequence is a woman aged 40 to 55 with acute or convalescent COVID-19. Input material: peripheral blood. The CDR3 sequence: CASSVASDREKAFF. The DNA of the CDR3 is TGCGCCAGCAGTGTGGCGTCGGACAGGGAGAAAGCTTTCTTT.